This T cell receptor beta chain was profiled in a study of spatial heterogeneity in lung cancer. Study-level information: Sequences of the beta chain were consistently detected in greater numbers than alpha-chain sequences. Overall study results and limits: The authors estimated that about 6.4% of tumor T cells were covered for alpha chains and roughly 13% for beta chains. Counts of expanded alpha and beta TCRs within tumors tracked the tumor nonsynonymous mutation count.

This clonotype was seen only a few times. Its antigen is currently unknown. A distinct unique molecular identifier was carried by each TCR cDNA molecule. One entry per CDR3 protein, called by TCRdb with MiXCR from the 5' RACE reads. Of 9,500 or so distinct CDR3 sequences in the sample, around 12% were seen once. The CDR3 contains 11 residues. V shed 3 bases, J shed 13 bases, and the junction held 4 bases outside the gene matches. Germline loops: CDR1 MDHEN, CDR2 SYDVKM. The time point denotes: sample taken at primary tumor resection. A total of around 72 untreated early-stage non-small cell lung cancer patients served as donors.

The receptor comes from a male donor with early-stage non-small cell lung cancer. The genes are TRBV28 and TRBJ1-2, with TRBD1 matching 8 bases. The starting material was lung tumor tissue, obtained at surgery. CDR3 sequence reads: CASSFRDRPTF. The DNA of the CDR3 is TGTGCCAGCAGTTTTAGGGACAGGCCCACCTTC.